This entry features one T cell receptor beta chain sequence. Its antigen is not known. Deletions cut 5 bases from V and 0 bases from J, with 17 bases between. The CDR3 length is 17 residues. Germline CDR1 reads SGHAT; CDR2 reads FQNNGV. This sample is part of a study of T cells in localized non-small cell lung cancer. Whole-study results and caveats: One tumor region alone was sequenced, and heterogeneity therefore remains possible. Tumor showed lower T cell clonality than uninvolved adjacent lung, where it was highest. For the top 100 tumor clones, a median about 56 also appeared in adjacent lung.

Here immunoSEQ multiplex PCR was the method, and the copy in TCRdb shows in-frame clones only, minus some. The profile shows 61,000 or so clones, roughly 90% of them singletons. This chain connects TRBV11-2 to TRBJ1-3; D remains unclear. This clonotype originated in a woman between 35 and 75 years old with stage I lung adenocarcinoma. Specimen: peripheral blood, collected before any cancer treatment. In DNA form, the CDR3 reads TGTGCCAGCAGCGTAGCGACTCTTACTCACTCTGGAAACACCATATATTTT. Amino acid sequence: CASSVATLTHSGNTIYF.